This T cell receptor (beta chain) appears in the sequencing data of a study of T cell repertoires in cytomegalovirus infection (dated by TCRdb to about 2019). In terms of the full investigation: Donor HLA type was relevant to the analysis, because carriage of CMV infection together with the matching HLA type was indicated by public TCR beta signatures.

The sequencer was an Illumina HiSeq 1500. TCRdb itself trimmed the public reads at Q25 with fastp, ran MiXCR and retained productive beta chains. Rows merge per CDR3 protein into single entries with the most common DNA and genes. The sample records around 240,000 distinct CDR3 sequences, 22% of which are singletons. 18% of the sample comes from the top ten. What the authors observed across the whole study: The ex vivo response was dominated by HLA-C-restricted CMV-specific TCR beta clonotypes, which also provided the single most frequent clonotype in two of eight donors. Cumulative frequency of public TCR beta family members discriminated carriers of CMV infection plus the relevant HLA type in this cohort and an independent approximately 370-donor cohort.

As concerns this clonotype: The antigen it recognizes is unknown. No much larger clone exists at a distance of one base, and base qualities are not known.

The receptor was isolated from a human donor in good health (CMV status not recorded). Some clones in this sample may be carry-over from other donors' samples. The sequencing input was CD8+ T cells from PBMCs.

The sequenced DNA: TGTGCCAGCAGACCGAGCGGGGGGCTAATCGGGGCAGATACGCAGTATTTT. Translation gives CASRPSGGLIGADTQYF. The rearrangement combines TRBV27 with TRBJ2-3, with TRBD2 matching 9 junction bases. V has 6 bases trimmed and J has 4 bases trimmed; junction bases matching no gene number 14. In the germline V gene (reference sequence), CDR1 corresponds to MNHEY and CDR2 to SMNVEV. Spanning cysteine to phenylalanine, the CDR3 consists of 17 amino acids. Only the CDR3 region is kept as DNA, spanning 51 bases read in frame from base 1.